These T cell receptor beta chains were read from a single sample in a study of CD8 T cells in ankylosing spondylitis. TCRdb redid the calling of the 5' RACE reads with MiXCR, one entry per CDR3 protein. The data hold 250,000 to 350,000 distinct CDR3 sequences, with about 20% observed a single time. Material for sequencing was blood, either unsorted or a sorted T cell fraction (not recorded which). Receptors originate from a male donor with ankylosing spondylitis or in good health (not recorded which). The CDR3 runs from the conserved cysteine through the conserved F or W. D genes are given only for firm matches. The size of a clone is reported for some rows only, either as once, few or many, or as a class for expanded clones.

CDR3nt | CDR3aa | v_gene | d_gene | j_gene | abundance
TGTGCCAGCAGTTACTCACGCATAACCCTCTTAAAGGCGAACACTGAAGCTTTCTTT | CASSYSRITLLKANTEAFF | TRBV6-5 | - | TRBJ1-1 | once
TGTGCCATCAGTGTACAGGGGGCAACTAACTATGGCTACACCTTC | CAISVQGATNYGYTF | TRBV10-3 | TRBD1 | TRBJ1-2 | -
TGTGCCAGCAAAACTAGCGGGCTTAACACCGGGGAGCTGTTTTTT | CASKTSGLNTGELFF | TRBV2 | TRBD2 | TRBJ2-2 | -
TGTGCCAGCAGCGCCGACAGGTGGGACACCGGGGAGCTGTTTTTT | CASSADRWDTGELFF | TRBV11-1 | - | TRBJ2-2 | -
TGTGCCAGCAGCTCGACCCGTAGGGCTTTCTTT | CASSSTRRAFF | TRBV12-3/TRBV12-4 | - | TRBJ1-1 | many
TGTGCCAGCAGCCAAGATAAGGGGACGGGAACCGGGGAGCTGTTTTTT | CASSQDKGTGTGELFF | TRBV3-1 | - | TRBJ2-2 | -
TGCGCCAGCAGCTTGTGGGGGATCGCTGAAGCTTTCTTT | CASSLWGIAEAFF | TRBV5-1 | - | TRBJ1-1 | few
TGCGCCAGCAGTCTCAAGACTAGCACAGATACGCAGTATTTT | CASSLKTSTDTQYF | TRBV5-1 | - | TRBJ2-3 | -
TGTGCCAGCAGCCTGGGACTAGCGGGGAACACAGATACGCAGTATTTT | CASSLGLAGNTDTQYF | TRBV7-2 | TRBD2 | TRBJ2-3 | few
TGTGCCAGCAGCTCTCCGGGACTAGCGAAGGGTGACCAGTTCTTC | CASSSPGLAKGDQFF | TRBV3-1 | TRBD2 | TRBJ2-1 | -
TGTGCCAGCAGTCCCCCCGGGACAGACCAAGAGACCCAGTACTTC | CASSPPGTDQETQYF | TRBV12-3/TRBV12-4 | TRBD1 | TRBJ2-5 | few
TGCGCCAGCAAGAAGGGGTCTTTTCGTAGCTTC | CASKKGSFRSF | TRBV5-1 | - | TRBJ1-2 | few
TGCGCCAGCAGCGCGGGGACTAGCGGCGAAGAGACCCAGTACTTC | CASSAGTSGEETQYF | TRBV5-1 | TRBD2 | TRBJ2-5 | few
TGTGCCAGCAGCTTGGGACAGGGTATTGAAAAACTGTTTTTT | CASSLGQGIEKLFF | TRBV5-6 | TRBD1 | TRBJ1-4 | few
TGTGCCAGCAGCTTGTCTGGTTCTGCGAGCTCAGATACGCAGTATTTT | CASSLSGSASSDTQYF | TRBV5-5 | - | TRBJ2-3 | -
TGTGCCAGCAGTTTAGCGGGAGGCCCTAGGGAGACAGATACGCAGTATTTT | CASSLAGGPRETDTQYF | TRBV27 | TRBD2 | TRBJ2-3 | -
TGTGCCAGCAGTTTACAGGCCAGGGGCAGTTCACCCCTCCACTTT | CASSLQARGSSPLHF | TRBV12-3/TRBV12-4 | - | TRBJ1-6 | -
TGTGCCAGCAGCTCGGGACAGGGGGCACCCCAGCATTTT | CASSSGQGAPQHF | TRBV11-1 | TRBD1 | TRBJ1-5 | few
TGTGCCAGCAGTTTCAGCGGGAGGGCCTTGGTGGATACGCAGTATTTT | CASSFSGRALVDTQYF | TRBV7-9 | TRBD2 | TRBJ2-3 | few
TGTGCCAGCAGTTTGAGCCCCGGCTTGGATACGCAGTATTTT | CASSLSPGLDTQYF | TRBV28 | - | TRBJ2-3 | few
TGCAGTGCTAGGCGGGAGGCCTACAATGAGCAGTTCTTC | CSARREAYNEQFF | TRBV20-1 | TRBD2 | TRBJ2-1 | -
TGCAGTGCCCGTCTCGGCGCGGGAGTTTCAGATACGCAGTATTTT | CSARLGAGVSDTQYF | TRBV20-1 | TRBD2 | TRBJ2-3 | few
TGTGCCAGCAGTTACCCGGTTGGGGGGGCTAGCAATCAGCCCCAGCATTTT | CASSYPVGGASNQPQHF | TRBV6-2/TRBV6-3 | - | TRBJ1-5 | -